This section outlines one T cell receptor (beta chain) sequence together with its context. These data come from a study of blood T cell repertoires in COVID-19. Study-level background: Acute and convalescent COVID-19 samples came from the United States, Italy and Spain. PBMCs, B-cell-depleted T cells, or T cells provided the cDNA or gDNA that made up the material.

Germline assignment: CDR1 SEHNR and CDR2 FQNEAQ (reference sequence). The CDR3 covers 12 residues. V lost 1 base and J 9 bases, leaving 7 bases between the germline ends. As handled by the study authors: For nucleated cells, counts were estimated from reference gene primer amplification. The table came from immunoSEQ multiplex PCR; TCRdb's copy has only in-frame clones and leaves some out. Clone size and V and J calls were adopted from that table, with D and trimming inferred from the DNA. This sample carries roughly 700,000 clones, 80% to 90% of them seen once, and the ten largest clones take roughly 0.25%.

Sequencing was done on a sample of peripheral blood. The sequence was obtained from a woman between 18 and 29 years old with acute or convalescent COVID-19. V usage is TRBV7-9 and J usage is TRBJ2-1, with D unresolved. CDR3: CASSLGNSEQFF. In nucleotides, the CDR3 is TGTGCCAGCAGCTTAGGCAATAGTGAGCAGTTCTTC.